This T cell receptor (beta chain) was recovered during a study of patients and donors after allogeneic stem cell transplantation. The CDR3 runs to 16 residues. The V end was cut by 3 bases, the J end by 6 bases, with 18 bases between. Germline lookup yields CDR1 MGHDK and CDR2 SYGVNS. From the RT-PCR reads, TCRdb called clonotypes with MiXCR, one entry per CDR3 protein. The repertoire includes about a million distinct CDR3 sequences, about 20% of them detected once, and 5% to 6.5% sits in the top ten. There are a few counts of this clonotype. The specimen sequenced was blood, either unsorted or a sorted T cell fraction (not recorded which). This TCR derives from a human donor who was either an allogeneic HSCT recipient or a stem cell or donor lymphocyte infusion donor (not recorded which). It is not recorded whose cells these are; they may come from a transplant donor. The gene calls are TRBV25-1 and TRBJ2-1, with unresolved D. CDR3 DNA: TGTGCCAGCAGTGACCCCCGTGGGCGGAGCGCCAATGAGCAGTTCTTC. This gives the protein CASSDPRGRSANEQFF.